This T cell receptor beta chain was observed in a study of T cells after yellow fever vaccination. In regard to this clonotype: The target antigen is unknown.

Overall study results and limits: Shared CD4/CD8 clonotypes were a small share, likely from convergent recombination. Booster sampling recovered most clones from primary vaccination (nearly 98% CD4, approximately 90% CD8).

The 5'RACE template-switching step produced TCR cDNA and added a universal primer site and UMIs. TCRdb fed the 5' RACE reads into MiXCR, producing one record per CDR3 protein. The sample contains fewer than 350,000 distinct CDR3 sequences, 4% to 5.5% of which appear only once. Sequenced here: PBMCs, sampled 15 days after the yellow fever booster vaccination. The origin of this receptor is a man aged 18 to 29 who received the YFV17D yellow fever vaccine.

The CDR3: CASSSPKLASANTGELFF. The CDR3 DNA sequence: TGTGCCAGTAGTTCCCCGAAGTTGGCGTCAGCGAACACCGGGGAGCTGTTTTTT. This chain connects TRBV19 to TRBJ2-2; no reliable D call. CDR1 is LNHDA, CDR2 SQIVND, per germline (reference sequence). The CDR3 loop spans 18 amino acids. V shed 5 bases and J shed 0 bases, with 19 bases lying between them. The full variable domain, its missing parts supplied by reference TRBV19 and TRBJ2-2, is DGGITQSPKYLFRKEGQNVTLSCEQNLNHDAMYWYRQDPGQGLRLIYYSQIVNDFQKGDIAEGYSVSREKKESFPLTVTSAQKNPTAFYLCASSSPKLASANTGELFFGEGSRLTVL.